Sequencing of this T cell receptor beta chain was carried out in a study of blood T cell repertoires in COVID-19. CDR3 length: 13 amino acids. J was trimmed by 8 bases and V by 4 bases; bases with no gene match: 8. The V gene's germline CDR1 is SGHRS and CDR2 YFSETQ. Study processing details: Amplification of reference gene primers was used by the study to estimate nucleated cell counts. Assay: immunoSEQ multiplex PCR; the TCRdb copy retains only in-frame clones and omits some. Clonal size and the V and J genes are those of that table, whereas D and trimming came from the DNA. The profile shows fewer than 250,000 clones, around 92% of them singletons.

V is TRBV5-1 and J is TRBJ1-1; 7 bases are shared with TRBD1. The receptor's source is a young woman who had recovered from COVID-19. Sequencing was done on a sample of PBMCs or T cells enriched from blood (not recorded which). The CDR3 loop is CASSRDRVGEAFF. CDR3 nucleotide sequence: TGCGCCAGCAGCCGAGACAGGGTCGGCGAAGCTTTCTTT. Supplemented by reference TRBV5-1 and TRBJ1-1, the full variable domain reads KAGVTQTPRYLIKTRGQQVTLSCSPISGHRSVSWYQQTPGQGLQFLFEYFSETQRNKGNFPGRFSGRQFSNSRSEMNVSTLELGDSALYLCASSRDRVGEAFFGQGTRLTVV.